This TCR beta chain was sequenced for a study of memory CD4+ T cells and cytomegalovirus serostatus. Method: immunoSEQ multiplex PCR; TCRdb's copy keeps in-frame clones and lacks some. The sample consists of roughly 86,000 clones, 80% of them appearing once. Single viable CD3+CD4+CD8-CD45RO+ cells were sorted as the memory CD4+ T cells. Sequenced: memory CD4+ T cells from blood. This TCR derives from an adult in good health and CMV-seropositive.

The CDR3 DNA follows: TGTGCCAGCAGTGCTCCAGCTAGTCCAGATGAGCAGTTCTTC. It yields the protein CASSAPASPDEQFF. The chain carries TRBV25-1 and TRBJ2-1; no firm D call. This CDR3 comprises 14 residues. The ends were cut back, 4 bases at V and 8 bases at J, with 15 bases in the middle. Germline CDR1 reads MGHDK; CDR2 reads SYGVNS.